This TCR beta chain was captured by sequencing in a study of vaccination and CD4 T cells after COVID-19 (dated by TCRdb to between 2021 and 2022). Describing the broader study: Convalescent patients had a positive SARS-CoV-2 result on nasal swab PCR, and of these patients, several had mild disease and one had severe disease. Six males and four females were included in the convalescent cohort, with two Hispanic individuals, seven Caucasians, two Asians and one multiracial person represented. Each participant got two doses of either the Pfizer-BioNTech BNT162b2 vaccine (n=8) or the Moderna mRNA-1273 vaccine (n=2). Post-COVID blood samples were collected from convalescent patients a median of roughly 100 days after diagnosis, with a range of about 30 to 180 days. Post-vaccine blood samples were obtained a median of around 67 days after the second vaccine dose, with a range of roughly 14 to 241 days. Culture stimuli were overlapping spike peptide pools from SARS-CoV-2 and from the common cold coronaviruses HCoV-NL63, HCoV-OC43 and HCoV-229E. In control cultures, a CEFX viral epitope pool was used as positive control, an HIV-1 Nef peptide pool was used as negative control, or no peptide was added. In roughly 11 COVID-19 convalescent patients and a few infection-naive healthy vaccine recipients, the spike-specific CD4+ TCR repertoire before mRNA vaccination was compared with the repertoire after mRNA vaccination.

Library preparation was by PCR. TCR sequencing of DNA from cultured CD4+ T cells used the Oncomine TCR Beta short-read assay at the Johns Hopkins FTIC core. The QIAamp micro DNA kit was used to extract genomic DNA from the cultured CD4+ T cells. Oncomine TCR Beta libraries made from cultured CD4+ T cells were pooled using unique dual indexes and sequenced on an Illumina iSeq 100. The study's processing was this. Non-productive sequences were filtered out, and CDR3s that did not start with C, did not end with F or W, or were shorter than 7 amino acids were discarded. The MANAFEST web application was used to identify antigen-specific clonotypes by comparing peptide-stimulated wells against reference wells and other culture wells. To be called positive, a clone needed an FDR below 0.05, an odds ratio above 5, and a productive frequency above 0.1% in at least two of three replicate wells. Clonotypes that were significantly expanded in both SARS-CoV-2 spike wells and at least one common cold coronavirus spike condition were defined as cross-reactive. CDR3 homology was assessed with Levenshtein distances (stringdist) and unrooted phylogenetic trees (ape) in R version 3.6.1. The public sequencing data were trimmed at Q25 with fastp and processed into clonotypes with MiXCR by TCRdb, which kept only in-frame beta chains. Records with the same CDR3 protein are collapsed into one entry carrying the most frequent genes and DNA. The V and J calls were not made by the authors but by TCRdb's processing. This sample comprises 20,000 or so distinct CDR3 sequences, 50% of them detected only once. Jointly, the top ten make up approximately 7% of the sample.

Here is what the overall study found, with its caveats: An increase in the median number of SARS-CoV-2-reactive clonotypes from roughly 20 after infection to some 40 after vaccination was observed, but the change was not found to be significant. Only a relatively small number of convalescent patients were included in the study, and early timepoints following natural infection were not analyzed. Nearly all vaccine-specific clones in convalescent patients (304 of 307) were mono-reactive for SARS-CoV-2 spike rather than cross-reactive with common cold coronaviruses. In convalescent patients, a median 86.3% of post-vaccine SARS-CoV-2-reactive clones were detected only after vaccination, and vaccine-specific priming was suggested by this finding.

Reading the label with the study, this specimen's treatment or condition is: roughly nine-day PBMC culture with coronavirus spike peptide pools or control peptides (ViraFEST assay). The ViraFEST assay, used in the study, expanded antigen-specific T cells with peptide pools and then identified the expanded clonotypes through TCR sequencing. The convalescent patients' positive SARS-CoV-2 PCR tests were from March to December 2020, which was before the Alpha, Beta and Delta variants emerged in the United States. Each well held 2.2 million or so PBMCs cultured with around 9 ug/ml peptide pools in IMDM containing roughly 5% human AB serum and around 9 IU/ml IL-2. Half of the culture medium was replaced with fresh IL-2-containing medium on days 3 and 7. After 10 to 11 days of culture, CD4+ T cells were isolated by negative selection using the EasySep CD4+ T cell isolation kit. Ficoll-Paque Plus gradient centrifugation was used to isolate PBMCs from whole blood, and the isolated PBMCs were then either used fresh or cryopreserved at -140C. In general, triplicate wells were set up for every culture condition.

This clonotype is large (0.1 to 1%) in terms of sample share. What antigen it recognizes has not been identified. Per-base quality was not reported, and no clone a single base away is much larger than it. In the germline V gene, CDR1 corresponds to MDHEN and CDR2 to SYDVKM. V loses 3 bases, J loses 5 bases, and the germline ends lie 16 bases apart. There are 15 amino acids in the CDR3, from cysteine to phenylalanine inclusive. Only the CDR3 part of the read is kept: 45 bases, read in frame from the first base. The sequencing input was CD4+ T cells from blood, cultured in vitro. The chain is made from TRBV28 and TRBJ1-1; the D gene is possibly TRBD1, with 6 bases matching. The clonotype comes from a human donor who had recovered from COVID-19. In nucleotides, the sequence is TGTGCCAGCAGTTTCCAGGGGCGCCTGGAGACTGAAGCTTTCTTT. Its product reads: CASSFQGRLETEAFF.